Shown below are 31 T cell receptor beta chains from a single sample sequenced in a study of blood T cells in healthy people across ages (dated by TCRdb to about 2015). Receptors were amplified or captured by 5' RACE. TCRdb lists the instrument as Illumina HiSeq 2500. A second PCR of 7 to 11 cycles was run with a J-beta primer mix and a sample-barcoded 5' primer. In-frame beta chains were kept once TCRdb had trimmed the public reads at Q25 with fastp and called clones with MiXCR. CDR3 protein duplicates are merged, each entry listing the most common genes and DNA. The sample table records around 800,000 distinct CDR3 sequences; roughly 26% of these occur just once. The biggest ten clones account for 2.5% to 3.5% of the sample. These data also featured in a second study, about T cells of mothers and their children.

Sequenced sample: blood. The receptors here all came from a boy younger than 18 in good health.

This clonotype was picked up a small number of times. This chain joins TRBV10-3 and TRBJ2-5, with 7 bases lining up with TRBD2. Trimming took 10 bases from V and 1 from J; bases not matched to a gene: 3. Germline V gives CDR1 ENHRY, CDR2 SYGVKD. The length of the CDR3 is 12 residues. The CDR3 loop is CATSGAQETQYF. The CDR3 nucleotides are TGTGCCACCAGCGGGGCCCAAGAGACCCAGTACTTC.

The V and J genes are TRBV7-2 and TRBJ2-3; D is possibly TRBD1 (6 bases). V was shortened by 4 bases and J by 0 bases, with 11 bases between the two germline ends. The CDR3 contains 15 residues. Germline V lookup: CDR1 SGHTA, CDR2 FQGNSA. In nucleotides, the CDR3 is TGTGCCAGCAGCTCCGACAGGCAAAGCACAGATACGCAGTATTTT. Protein: CASSSDRQSTDTQYF.

The genes are TRBV20-1 and TRBJ2-1, with a weak D call TRBD2 (6 bases). The CDR3 is made up of 14 amino acids. Trimming took off 8 bases at V and 0 bases at J, with 14 bases between the two ends. Per the germline V gene, CDR1 is DFQATT and CDR2 is SNEGSKA (reference sequence). CDR3 residues: CSPSGRGSYNEQFF. In DNA, the CDR3 is TGCAGTCCGTCGGGGCGGGGCTCCTACAATGAGCAGTTCTTC.

This clonotype was seen a few times. V and J are TRBV7-8 and TRBJ2-7, with TRBD2 matching over 10 bases. The junction had 11 bases not matched to a gene; V was cut back by 4 bases and J by 5 bases. The CDR3 is 16 residues long. Per the germline V gene, CDR1 is SGHVS and CDR2 is FQNEAQ. The CDR3, as DNA: TGTGCCAGCAGCTGGGGTAGCGGGGGGCCGACGGACGAGCAGTACTTC. Translation: CASSWGSGGPTDEQYF. Combining the CDR3 with reference TRBV7-8 and TRBJ2-7 gives the whole variable domain GAGVSQSPRYKVAKRGQDVALRCDPISGHVSLFWYQQALGQGPEFLTYFQNEAQLDKSGLPSDRFFAERPEGSVSTLKIQRTQQEDSAVYLCASSWGSGGPTDEQYFGPGTRLTVT.

The genes are TRBV30 and TRBJ1-1; D unclear. This CDR3 spans 14 amino acids. CDR1 and CDR2 (germline): GTSNPN, SVGIG (reference sequence). With 5 bases removed from V and 1 base from J, the gap between germline ends came to 14 bases. The CDR3 reads CAWFSLLGNTEAFF. The CDR3 coding sequence is TGTGCCTGGTTCTCGTTACTTGGGAACACTGAAGCTTTCTTT.

The chain recombines TRBV7-9 with TRBJ2-5; D gene unclear. The germline gives CDR1 SEHNR, CDR2 FQNEAQ (reference sequence). With 5 bases removed from V and 11 bases from J, the gap between germline ends came to 21 bases. This CDR3 has 14 residues. CDR3 in amino acids: CASSDPQGLAEQYF. In DNA form, the CDR3 reads TGTGCCAGCAGCGATCCTCAAGGGTTGGCGGAGCAGTACTTC.

This clonotype was counted between two and nine times. This sequence joins TRBV15 and TRBJ1-5; the match to TRBD1 covers 7 bases. Per germline, CDR1 LNHNV and CDR2 YYDKDF (reference sequence). After removal of 5 bases from V and 5 bases from J, the junction contained 6 bases not matched to a gene. The CDR3 contains 14 residues. The CDR3 protein is CATSEGGLHQPQHF. CDR3 nucleotide sequence: TGTGCCACCAGCGAAGGGGGCCTCCATCAGCCCCAGCATTTT.

The chain is built from TRBV5-1 and TRBJ2-7; the D gene could be TRBD1 or TRBD2 (5 bases each). Germline-derived CDR1 and CDR2 are SGHRS and YFSETQ. There are 13 residues in the CDR3. Trimming left V 3 bases short and J 7 bases short, with 14 bases between. The DNA of the CDR3 is TGCGCCAGCAGCTCGGGACCCCCTGGGGAGCAGTACTTC. Amino acids: CASSSGPPGEQYF.

There are a few counts of this clonotype. The chain is built from TRBV6-1 and TRBJ2-5, with D possibly called TRBD1 or TRBD2 (6 bases each). The end of the DNA aligns better with TRBJ2-7, so the J call may be wrong. The CDR3 consists of 15 residues. CDR1 and CDR2 (germline): MNHNS, SASEGT. CDR3 residues: CASSEYWGASYEQYF. The CDR3 DNA follows: TGTGCCAGCAGTGAGTATTGGGGGGCGTCCTACGAGCAGTACTTC.

Note on this clonotype: This may be a read error: a much more frequent sequence differs by one nucleotide. The chain combines TRBV7-2 with TRBJ1-5; TRBD1 matches 9 bases. Germline V CDR1 and CDR2: SGHTA, FQGNSA. CDR3 length equals 15 residues. V gave up 2 bases and J gave up 4 bases; unmatched junction bases: 3. In DNA form, the CDR3 reads TGTGCCAGCAGCTTAAGGACAGGGGAGAATCAGCCCCAGCATTTT. Its translation is CASSLRTGENQPQHF. The entire variable domain, with the rest obtained from reference TRBV7-2 and TRBJ1-5, is as follows: GAGVSQSPSNKVTEKGKDVELRCDPISGHTALYWYRQSLGQGLEFLIYFQGNSAPDKSGLPSDRFSAERTGGSVSTLTIQRTQQEDSAVYLCASSLRTGENQPQHFGDGTRLSIL.

The chain joins TRBV5-1 to TRBJ2-4; D uncertain. The length of the CDR3 is 11 residues. V was clipped by 3 bases and J by 7 bases, with 5 bases between them. CDR1 is SGHRS, CDR2 YFSETQ, per germline. DNA of the CDR3: TGCGCCAGCAGCTCAGATAACATTCAGTACTTC. Its translation: CASSSDNIQYF.

The chain is built from TRBV5-1 and TRBJ1-5; D gene uncertain. Germline values: CDR1 SGHRS, CDR2 YFSETQ. V lost 0 bases and J lost 6, with 10 bases in between. The CDR3 totals 14 residues. The CDR3: CASSLESGAQPQHF. The DNA of the CDR3 is TGCGCCAGCAGCTTGGAGTCAGGCGCTCAGCCCCAGCATTTT.

The V call is TRBV29-1, the J call TRBJ1-2; no firm D call. The germline V gene has CDR1 SQVTM and CDR2 ANQGSEA. The length of the CDR3 is 12 residues. The ends were cut back, 6 bases at V and 5 bases at J, with 13 bases in the middle. The CDR3 nucleotides read TGCAGCGTGAGCGGGGTCCGGTATGGCTACACCTTC. Its protein product is CSVSGVRYGYTF.

V usage is TRBV20-1 and J usage is TRBJ2-7; 9 nucleotides match TRBD2. The CDR3 has 13 amino acids. V was pared by 3 bases and J by 3 bases, with 3 bases of the junction left unmatched. Per the germline V gene, CDR1 is DFQATT and CDR2 is SNEGSKA (reference sequence). Here the CDR3 DNA reads TGCAGTGCTAGGGCGGGGGGGGACTACGAGCAGTACTTC. This translates into CSARAGGDYEQYF.

This clonotype was seen a handful of times. The genes are TRBV10-3 and TRBJ2-7; 10 positions agree with TRBD1. The V gene end was trimmed by 3 bases and the J gene end by 4 bases; junction bases not matched to a gene: 6. The length of the CDR3 is 15 residues. The V gene's germline CDR1 is ENHRY and CDR2 SYGVKD. The DNA for the CDR3 is TGTGCCATCAGTGACTTGACAGGGGGCGTTTACGAGCAGTACTTC. Its translation is CAISDLTGGVYEQYF.

The chain is built from TRBV15 and TRBJ1-5, with D uncertain. V lost 7 bases and J lost 2, with 6 bases in between. The CDR3 runs to 12 residues. Germline values: CDR1 LNHNV, CDR2 YYDKDF (reference sequence). This chain's CDR3 is CATTEGNQPQHF. The CDR3 coding sequence is TGTGCCACCACAGAGGGCAATCAGCCCCAGCATTTT.

The V gene is TRBV12-1, the J gene TRBJ1-4; the table's D call of TRBD1 was not tested on the DNA. TRBV12-1 is designated a pseudogene. This CDR3 spans 17 amino acids. CDR3 in amino acids: CASSFGRGDRVKEKLFF. The CDR3 region has the DNA TGTGCCAGCAGTTTTGGTCGTGGGGACCGGGTTAAAGAAAAACTGTTTTTT.

This chain links TRBV27 with TRBJ1-3; D is ambiguous. The CDR3 runs to 13 residues. V was pared by 1 base and J by 7 bases, with 8 bases between. Germline CDR1 reads MNHEY; CDR2 reads SMNVEV (reference sequence). The CDR3 nucleotides are TGTGCCAGCAGTTTATTTGCGGGGAACACCATATATTTT. Protein product: CASSLFAGNTIYF.

V gene TRBV2 combines with J gene TRBJ1-4, with 8 bases that match TRBD1. The germline V gene has CDR1 SNHLY and CDR2 FYNNEI. The V gene end was trimmed by 8 bases and the J gene end by 10 bases; junction bases not matched to a gene: 15. This CDR3 is built from 15 residues. Written as DNA, the CDR3 is TGTGCCAGCGGAGATGACAGGGGATGGGAGACAAAACTGTTTTTT. It translates to CASGDDRGWETKLFF.

This chain connects TRBV25-1 to TRBJ2-1; D uncertain. This CDR3 region has 13 residues. Germline V CDR1 and CDR2: MGHDK, SYGVNS. V lost 5 bases and J lost 3, with 8 bases in between. CDR3 region: CASSFSDYNEQFF. The CDR3 DNA reads TGTGCCAGCAGTTTTTCAGACTACAATGAGCAGTTCTTC.

The rearrangement uses TRBV28 and TRBJ2-1, with D perhaps matching TRBD2 (5 bases). The germline V gene has CDR1 MDHEN and CDR2 SYDVKM. Trimming stripped 4 bases from V and 0 bases from J, with 13 bases between. The CDR3 runs to 16 residues. The CDR3, as DNA: TGTGCCAGCAGTTCCCGAGGGTTAGGCTCCTACAATGAGCAGTTCTTC. It specifies CASSSRGLGSYNEQFF.

V and J are TRBV5-5 and TRBJ1-6, with 8 bases fitting TRBD1. The V gene end was trimmed by 3 bases and the J gene end by 5 bases; junction bases not matched to a gene: 7. The CDR3 loop spans 16 amino acids. CDR1 is SGHKS and CDR2 is YYEKEE in the germline V gene (reference sequence). CDR3 loop: CASSYQGAWNNSPLHF. CDR3 DNA: TGTGCCAGCAGCTACCAGGGGGCCTGGAATAATTCACCCCTCCACTTT.

This chain uses TRBV6-5 with TRBJ2-7; possibly TRBD2 for D (6 bases). Between the trimmed V and J ends, which lost 5 bases and 6 bases, there was a span of 17 bases. The CDR3 contains 14 residues. Germline V lookup: CDR1 MNHEY, CDR2 SVGAGI. The CDR3 reads CASSPGDRRGEQYF. The DNA of the CDR3 is TGTGCCAGCAGTCCGGGGGACCGCCGGGGCGAGCAGTACTTC.

DNA of the CDR3: TGTGCCAGCAGTCCTCGGATCTTGGGTCAGCCCCAGCATTTT. As protein: CASSPRILGQPQHF. V is TRBV12-3 or TRBV12-4 and J is TRBJ1-5; no firm D call. The CDR3 loop spans 14 amino acids. The V and J ends lost 5 bases and 6 bases respectively, with 14 bases between them.

This clonotype was counted many times. Relative to the germline gene, one junction end is altered; a read error may explain this. CDR3 in amino acids: CASSLGRVRETQYF. The CDR3 DNA is TGTGCCAGCAGCCTAGGACGGGTTAGGGAGACCCAGTACTTC. J is TRBJ2-5 and V is TRBV5-1; D ambiguous. The germline V gene encodes CDR1 SGHRS and CDR2 YFSETQ. There are 14 residues in the CDR3.

A few counts support this clonotype. The chain carries TRBV7-6 and TRBJ2-5; maybe TRBD1 (6 bases). The J call may not be correct, given that the DNA end is closer to TRBJ2-1. The CDR3 totals 13 residues. Germline lookup yields CDR1 SGHVS and CDR2 FNYEAQ. The CDR3: CASSLGAGAEQFF. In nucleotides, the CDR3 is TGTGCCAGCAGCCTCGGGGCAGGGGCTGAGCAGTTCTTC.

There are a few counts of this clonotype. This rearrangement joins TRBV4-1 to TRBJ2-5; a weak D match, TRBD2 (6 bases). The DNA matches TRBJ2-7 better at its end, which makes the J call doubtful. CDR1 MGHRA and CDR2 YSYEKL come from the germline V gene. This CDR3 spans 15 amino acids. In DNA form, the CDR3 reads TGCGCCAGCAGCCGTCTGCTGGGAGGTTCCTACGAGCAGTACTTC. It is translated as CASSRLLGGSYEQYF.

This clonotype came up a few times. The V and J genes are TRBV7-3 and TRBJ2-6; D is undetermined. There are 16 residues in the CDR3. V was trimmed by 2 bases and J by 4 bases, leaving 12 bases between them. Germline CDR1 and CDR2: SGHTA and FQGTGA. The CDR3 sequence is CASSLHQAAGANVLTF. The CDR3 bases are TGTGCCAGCAGCTTACATCAAGCTGCAGGGGCCAACGTCCTGACTTTC.

As regards this clonotype: A read error may produce the germline difference seen at one junction end. The chain recombines TRBV5-5 with TRBJ2-5; a weak D match, TRBD1 (6 bases). This CDR3 is built from 14 residues. The germline CDR1 and CDR2 sequences are SGHKS and YYEKEE (reference sequence). CDR3 nucleotide sequence: TGTGCCAGCAGCTTGGTGACAGGCGAGGAGACCCGGTACTTC. It translates to CASSLVTGEETRYF.

V is TRBV20-1 and J is TRBJ2-4, with 8 bases lining up with TRBD2. Germline assignment: CDR1 DFQATT and CDR2 SNEGSKA (reference sequence). The CDR3 loop spans 15 amino acids. V dropped 7 bases and J dropped 0; count of bases not matched to a gene: 8. The CDR3 protein is CSGTRAGGAKNIQYF. Written as DNA, the CDR3 is TGCAGTGGGACGAGGGCGGGGGGAGCCAAAAACATTCAGTACTTC.

The genes are TRBV12-3 or TRBV12-4 and TRBJ2-5; perhaps TRBD2 as D (5 bases). Trimming cost V 7 bases and J 5 bases, with 17 bases left between them. This CDR3 has 14 residues. The DNA of the CDR3 is TGTGCCAGCACCCGGGGTGGGGTCCCGGAGACCCAGTACTTC. Translation: CASTRGGVPETQYF.